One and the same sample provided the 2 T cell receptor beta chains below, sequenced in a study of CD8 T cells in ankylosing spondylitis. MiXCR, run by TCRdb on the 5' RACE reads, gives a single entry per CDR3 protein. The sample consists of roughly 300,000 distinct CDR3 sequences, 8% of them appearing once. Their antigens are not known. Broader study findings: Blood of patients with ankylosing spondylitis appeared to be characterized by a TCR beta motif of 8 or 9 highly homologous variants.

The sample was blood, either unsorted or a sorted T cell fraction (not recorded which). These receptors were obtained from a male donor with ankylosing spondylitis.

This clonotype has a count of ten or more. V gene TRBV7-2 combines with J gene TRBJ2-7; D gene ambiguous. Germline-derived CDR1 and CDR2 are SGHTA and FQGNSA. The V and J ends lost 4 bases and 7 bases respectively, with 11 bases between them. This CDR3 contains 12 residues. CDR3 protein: CASSSLTWEQYF. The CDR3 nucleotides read TGTGCCAGCAGCTCATTGACCTGGGAGCAGTACTTC.

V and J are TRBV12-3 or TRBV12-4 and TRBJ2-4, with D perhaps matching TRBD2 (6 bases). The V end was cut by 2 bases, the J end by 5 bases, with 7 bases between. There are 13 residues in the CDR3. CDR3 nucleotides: TGTGCCAGCAGTTTATGGGGGGAAAACATTCAGTACTTC. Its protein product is CASSLWGENIQYF.